This T cell receptor (beta chain) was documented in a study of blood T cell repertoires in COVID-19. TCRdb's copy holds only in-frame clones and misses some; the assay was immunoSEQ multiplex PCR. The sample yields about 85,000 clones, roughly 90% seen once. The CDR3 totals 15 residues. Germline CDR1 and CDR2: MDHEN and SYDVKM. V lost 6 bases to trimming and J lost 8 bases, with 19 bases between them. J is TRBJ1-4 and V is TRBV28; possibly TRBD1 for D (5 bases). Material for sequencing was peripheral blood. This receptor was obtained from a woman over 75 with active or convalescent COVID-19. The DNA for the CDR3 is TGTGCCAGCAGCGGACAAAGACCAGGTGGGGAAAAACTGTTTTTT. Translated: CASSGQRPGGEKLFF.